Listed here are 2 T cell receptor beta chains from one sample, sequenced in a study of T cell repertoires in cytomegalovirus infection. TCRdb itself ran the reads through MiXCR, one entry per CDR3 protein. Among about 600,000 distinct CDR3 sequences listed, 20% to 25% were seen once. Sequenced: CD8+ T cells from PBMCs. All receptors derive from a human donor in good health (CMV status not recorded). Some clones in this sample may be carry-over from other donors' samples.

The chain joins TRBV7-4 to TRBJ2-7; 7 bases match TRBD2. Germline loops: CDR1 SGHVT, CDR2 SQSDAQ. This CDR3 has 16 residues. V gave up 1 base and J gave up 8 bases; unmatched junction bases: 14. The CDR3 loop reads CASSLGPSGSGEKQYV. CDR3 nucleotides: TGTGCCAGCAGCTTAGGGCCATCAGGAAGCGGGGAAAAGCAGTACGTC.

This clonotype appeared a single time. The V and J genes are TRBV28 and TRBJ1-1; D is possibly TRBD1 (5 bases). This CDR3 spans 16 amino acids. The ends were cut back, 0 bases at V and 3 bases at J, with 14 bases in the middle. Per germline, CDR1 MDHEN and CDR2 SYDVKM. This CDR3 is CASSLCRAASDTEAFF. CDR3 sequence (DNA): TGTGCCAGCAGTTTATGCAGGGCGGCTTCGGACACTGAAGCTTTCTTT.